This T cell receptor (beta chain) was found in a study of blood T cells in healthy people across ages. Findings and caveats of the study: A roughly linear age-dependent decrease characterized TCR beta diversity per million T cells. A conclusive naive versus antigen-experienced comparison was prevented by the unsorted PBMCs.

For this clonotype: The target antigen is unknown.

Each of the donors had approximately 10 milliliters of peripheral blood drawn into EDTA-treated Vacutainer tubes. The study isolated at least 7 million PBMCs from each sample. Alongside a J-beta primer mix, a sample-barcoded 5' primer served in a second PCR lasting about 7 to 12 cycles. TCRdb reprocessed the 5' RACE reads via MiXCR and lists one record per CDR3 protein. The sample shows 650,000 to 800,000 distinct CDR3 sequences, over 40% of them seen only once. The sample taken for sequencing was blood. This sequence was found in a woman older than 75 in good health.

The CDR3 DNA is TGTGCCAGCATAGTGGGGACAGGAAATCAGCCCCAGCATTTT. Amino acids: CASIVGTGNQPQHF. This chain joins TRBV28 and TRBJ1-5; TRBD1 aligns across 8 bases. This CDR3 spans 14 amino acids. J gave up 4 bases and V 7 bases, and 6 bases lay outside the gene matches. The V gene's germline CDR1 is MDHEN and CDR2 SYDVKM.